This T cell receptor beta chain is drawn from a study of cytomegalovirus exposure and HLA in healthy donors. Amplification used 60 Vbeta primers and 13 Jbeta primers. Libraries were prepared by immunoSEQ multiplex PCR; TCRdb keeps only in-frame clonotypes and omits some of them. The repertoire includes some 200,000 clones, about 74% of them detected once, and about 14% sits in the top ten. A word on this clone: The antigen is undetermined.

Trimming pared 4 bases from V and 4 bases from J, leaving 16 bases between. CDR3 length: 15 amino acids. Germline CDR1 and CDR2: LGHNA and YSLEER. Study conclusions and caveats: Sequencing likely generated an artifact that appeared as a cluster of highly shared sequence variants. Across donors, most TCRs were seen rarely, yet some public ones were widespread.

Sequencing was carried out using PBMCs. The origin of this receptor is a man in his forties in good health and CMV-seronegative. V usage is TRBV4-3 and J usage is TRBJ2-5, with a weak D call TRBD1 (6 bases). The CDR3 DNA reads TGCGCCAGCAGCCTCCAGACAGGTCCGGGAGAGACCCAGTACTTC. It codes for CASSLQTGPGETQYF.